Below, 24 T cell receptor beta chains from the same sample are listed, as sequenced in a study of molecular identifiers for immune sequencing clone quantification. TCRdb fed the PCR reads into MiXCR, producing one record per CDR3 protein. The sample lists approximately 590,000 distinct CDR3 sequences, about 25% occurring once. Input material: naive CD8+ T cells from blood, with Jurkat cell RNA spiked in. Subset of the sample: FACS-sorted CD8+CD4-CCR7+CD45RA+ naive T cells. All receptors come from a human donor in good health. Some libraries in this study had Jurkat cell RNA spiked in.

This clonotype was counted at least ten times. V is TRBV7-9 and J is TRBJ1-1, with 8 bases identical to TRBD1. Per the germline V gene, CDR1 is SEHNR and CDR2 is FQNEAQ (reference sequence). The CDR3 has 13 amino acids. V was pared by 5 bases and J by 7 bases, with 6 bases of the junction left unmatched. The CDR3 region is CASSLYGQGEAFF. For the CDR3, the DNA is TGTGCCAGCAGCCTATACGGACAGGGTGAAGCTTTCTTT.

In its sample, this clonotype was seen a few times. CDR3 nucleotide sequence: TGTGCCAGCATGGTGGGGCCCCGGGACTATCCAAATGAGCAGTTCTTC. Protein sequence: CASMVGPRDYPNEQFF. The V and J genes are TRBV27 and TRBJ2-1; 7 bases match TRBD2. Germline CDR1 is MNHEY and CDR2 is SMNVEV (reference sequence). The V segment lost 7 bases and the J segment 7 bases; nucleotides outside the gene matches: 16. This CDR3 has 16 amino acids.

This clonotype was counted only a few times. The chain links TRBV12-3 or TRBV12-4 to TRBJ2-5; tentatively, D is TRBD1 or TRBD2 (5 bases each). Trimming removed 2 bases at V and 6 bases at J, with 16 bases between. The CDR3 extends over 15 amino acids. The CDR3 DNA reads as TGTGCCAGCAGTTTACAGGAGAGGGGACGGAAGACCCAGTACTTC. Its translation: CASSLQERGRKTQYF.

In its sample, this clonotype was seen a few times. The junction differs from germline at one of its ends, possibly a read error. This sequence joins TRBV2 and TRBJ2-3; the match to TRBD2 covers 14 bases. This CDR3 is 10 amino acids long. Germline-derived CDR1 and CDR2 are SNHLY and FYNNEI. The CDR3, as DNA: TGTGCCAGCTGGGGACTAGCGGGAGATTTT. It yields the protein CASWGLAGDF.

This clonotype was seen more than once but under ten times. The rearrangement uses TRBV7-9 and TRBJ2-1; maybe TRBD2 (6 bases). Germline V gene sequence: CDR1 SEHNR, CDR2 FQNEAQ (reference sequence). The CDR3 spans 15 residues. V shed 2 bases and J shed 2 bases, with 10 bases lying between them. The CDR3 DNA reads TGTGCCAGCAGCTTACATGGCGGGGCCTACAATGAGCAGTTCTTC. Translating it yields CASSLHGGAYNEQFF.

A remark on this clonotype: A much larger clone differs by one base, so this may be a read error. A read error is likely, as this CDR3 ends without the conserved phenylalanine or tryptophan. The genes are TRBV5-1 and TRBJ2-3, with TRBD1 matching 8 bases. Germline CDR1 and CDR2: SGHRS and YFSETQ. The CDR3 length is 15 residues. V lost 0 bases, J lost 5 bases, and 5 bases stayed unmatched. Here the CDR3 DNA reads TGCGCCAGCAGCTTGGCCCAGGGGGCGCAAGATACGCAGTATTAT. Encoded protein: CASSLAQGAQDTQYY.

This clonotype was recorded at least ten times. V and J are TRBV7-6 and TRBJ2-6; D unclear. The length of the CDR3 is 16 residues. Trimming took off 5 bases at V and 2 bases at J, with 13 bases between the two ends. Germline CDR1 SGHVS, CDR2 FNYEAQ. CDR3 amino acids: CASSLGFVAGANVLTF. The CDR3 nucleotides are TGTGCCAGCAGCCTCGGTTTCGTGGCTGGGGCCAACGTCCTGACTTTC.

Concerning this clonotype itself: This may come from a read error, since a much larger clone is one base off. V gene TRBV25-1 combines with J gene TRBJ2-7; 7 nucleotides align to TRBD2. Germline CDR1 reads MGHDK; CDR2 reads SYGVNS. The CDR3 is 14 amino acids. CDR3 loop: CASSREDFVPEQHF. The CDR3 nucleotides read TGTGCCAGCAGCCGGGAGGACTTTGTCCCCGAGCAGCACTTC.

This clonotype came up a few times. The rearrangement links TRBV20-1 to TRBJ2-7, with 8 bases identical to TRBD1. The junction had 12 bases not matched to a gene; V was cut back by 3 bases and J by 2 bases. Germline CDR1 is DFQATT and CDR2 is SNEGSKA (reference sequence). CDR3 length: 16 residues. The CDR3 loop reads CSARVGFGTGPYEQYF. The CDR3 DNA sequence: TGCAGTGCTAGGGTTGGCTTCGGGACAGGACCCTACGAGCAGTACTTC.

The sample holds many counts of this clonotype. The chain couples TRBV7-2 to TRBJ2-3; 10 bases map to TRBD2. The V segment lost 1 base and the J segment 5 bases; nucleotides outside the gene matches: 3. The CDR3 length is 15 residues. Per the germline V gene, CDR1 is SGHTA and CDR2 is FQGNSA. DNA of the CDR3: TGTGCCAGCAGCTTAGATTTAGCGGGAGGAGATACGCAGTATTTT. Translation: CASSLDLAGGDTQYF. The whole variable domain, remainder taken from reference TRBV7-2 and TRBJ2-3, is GAGVSQSPSNKVTEKGKDVELRCDPISGHTALYWYRQSLGQGLEFLIYFQGNSAPDKSGLPSDRFSAERTGGSVSTLTIQRTQQEDSAVYLCASSLDLAGGDTQYFGPGTRLTVL.

Comment on this clonotype: A much larger clone lies a single base off, so this may be a read error. The DNA of the CDR3 is TGCGCCAGCAGCCAAGTTAGGGGCGGTTACACTGAAGCTTTCTTT. This gives the protein CASSQVRGGYTEAFF. V gene TRBV4-1 combines with J gene TRBJ1-1, with a weak D call TRBD1 (5 bases). Germline V gene sequence: CDR1 MGHRA, CDR2 YSYEKL. Trimming left V 1 base short and J 3 bases short, with 12 bases between. CDR3 length equals 15 residues.

This clonotype was found once. At one end, the junction sequence differs from germline, possibly due to a read error. This chain connects TRBV6-5 to TRBJ2-1; D may match TRBD1 or TRBD2 (5 bases each). Germline CDR1 reads MNHEY; CDR2 reads SVGAGI. The CDR3 is 16 amino acids. The chain's CDR3 is CARSSSTRGSYNEQFF. DNA of the CDR3: TGTGCCCGCAGTTCTTCTACGAGGGGCTCCTACAATGAGCAGTTCTTC.

Only a few counts were recorded for this clonotype. The chain uses TRBV5-5 and TRBJ1-1; TRBD1 matches 9 bases. V lost 0 bases and J lost 11; bases outside the gene matches: 14. CDR1 is SGHKS and CDR2 is YYEKEE in the germline V gene (reference sequence). CDR3 length equals 16 residues. The CDR3 DNA sequence: TGTGCCAGCAGCTTGGCCCCGTCCCGGGACAGGGAGTACGCTTTCTTT. Amino acids: CASSLAPSRDREYAFF.

This chain connects TRBV4-3 to TRBJ1-1, with 10 positions matching TRBD1. Germline loops: CDR1 LGHNA, CDR2 YSLEER. V shed 4 bases and J 3 bases; nucleotides not matched to a gene: 5. The CDR3 runs to 15 residues. CDR3 DNA sequence: TGCGCCAGCAGCCGCGACAGGGGGCCGGACACTGAAGCTTTCTTT. This gives the protein CASSRDRGPDTEAFF.

This clonotype was observed a few times. The V call is TRBV24-1, the J call TRBJ2-1; 7 bases align to TRBD1. The CDR3 covers 18 residues. The V gene's germline CDR1 is KGHDR and CDR2 SFDVKD. V was pared by 4 bases and J by 0 bases, with 11 bases of the junction left unmatched. The CDR3 loop reads CATSDATGYGTSYNEQFF. CDR3 DNA: TGTGCCACCAGTGACGCGACAGGGTATGGAACCTCCTACAATGAGCAGTTCTTC.

V and J are TRBV9 and TRBJ2-2; a possible D gene is TRBD2 (5 bases). CDR1 and CDR2 from the germline V gene are SGDLS and YYNGEE. V dropped 0 bases and J dropped 17 bases, with 23 bases sitting between them. There are 15 residues in the CDR3. The CDR3 loop is CASSVGGSNAGEIFF. CDR3 DNA: TGTGCCAGCAGCGTAGGAGGATCCAACGCCGGGGAGATTTTTTTT.

This clonotype was counted ten times or more. The chain uses TRBV29-1 and TRBJ2-7; D call uncertain. The CDR3 sequence is 14 residues long. Per germline, CDR1 SQVTM and CDR2 ANQGSEA. V was cut by 0 bases and J by 0 bases, with 9 bases left in between. CDR3: CSVEDSRSSYEQYF. CDR3 nucleotides: TGCAGCGTTGAAGATTCCAGAAGCTCCTACGAGCAGTACTTC.

Remarks on this clonotype: This clone may be a read error of a much larger clone one base away. This chain joins TRBV28 and TRBJ1-6, with D unresolved. Germline V gene data show CDR1 as MDHEN and CDR2 as SYDVKM. The CDR3 extends over 15 amino acids. The CDR3 protein is CASSLPRGRNSPLLF. Here the CDR3 DNA reads TGTGCCAGCAGTCTCCCCCGAGGGCGGAATTCACCCCTCCTCTTT.

This clonotype was detected a few times. The genes are TRBV19 and TRBJ2-7, with D perhaps matching TRBD2 (6 bases). The germline CDR1 and CDR2 sequences are LNHDA and SQIVND (reference sequence). This CDR3 spans 17 amino acids. V lost 5 bases and J 2 bases, leaving 22 bases between the germline ends. CDR3 bases: TGTGCCAGTAGTCCAGGAGGGCGGACTTTTCCCCCCTACGAGCAGTACTTC. Translating it yields CASSPGGRTFPPYEQYF.

The chain employs TRBV5-3 and TRBJ1-1; no reliable D call. TRBV5-3 is known as an ORF, though its function is uncertain. The CDR3 covers 14 residues. Trimming stripped 8 bases from V and 3 bases from J, with 17 bases between. This CDR3 reads CASNVQDEYTEAFF. The CDR3 DNA follows: TGTGCCAGCAATGTCCAGGACGAGTACACTGAAGCTTTCTTT.

Only a few counts were recorded for this clonotype. J is TRBJ1-2 and V is TRBV4-3; 8 positions match TRBD1. This CDR3 has 15 amino acids. Per germline, CDR1 LGHNA and CDR2 YSLEER. V shed 0 bases and J 5 bases; nucleotides not matched to a gene: 5. The CDR3 here is CASSQDMTGAYGYTF. Here the CDR3 DNA reads TGCGCCAGCAGCCAAGATATGACAGGGGCTTATGGCTACACCTTC.

V usage is TRBV15 and J usage is TRBJ2-7, with D uncertain. This CDR3 comprises 15 residues. Germline V CDR1 and CDR2: LNHNV, YYDKDF (reference sequence). The V and J ends lost 0 bases and 3 bases respectively, with 12 bases between them. CDR3 region: CATSRDQVNGYEQYF. The CDR3 DNA sequence: TGTGCCACCAGCAGAGATCAAGTTAACGGCTACGAGCAGTACTTC. The full variable domain, its missing parts supplied by reference TRBV15 and TRBJ2-7, is DAMVIQNPRYQVTQFGKPVTLSCSQTLNHNVMYWYQQKSSQAPKLLFHYYDKDFNNEADTPDNFQSRRPNTSFCFLDIRSPGLGDTAMYLCATSRDQVNGYEQYFGPGTRLTVT.

V usage is TRBV14 and J usage is TRBJ2-7; TRBD1 matches at 7 bases. This CDR3 region has 15 residues. Trimming took 4 bases from V and 1 from J; bases not matched to a gene: 7. CDR1 and CDR2 (germline): SGHDN, FVKESK. CDR3 in amino acids: CASSRNRGYSYEQYF. CDR3 sequence (DNA): TGTGCCAGCAGCCGGAACAGGGGCTATTCCTACGAGCAGTACTTC.

This clonotype turned up a few times. The chain carries TRBV19 and TRBJ2-7, with TRBD2 as a possible D gene (6 bases). V lost 0 bases and J lost 5, with 8 bases in between. This CDR3 has 13 residues. Germline CDR1 and CDR2: LNHDA and SQIVND (reference sequence). The CDR3 here is CASSIDSGNEQYF. In DNA form, the CDR3 reads TGTGCCAGTAGTATAGATAGCGGAAACGAGCAGTACTTC.